This T cell receptor (beta chain) was recovered during a study of post-analysis software for immune sequencing data. Study-level points and caveats: Significantly lower normalized Chao1 diversity was found in patients with multiple sclerosis relative to controls. Comparison of patients with controls showed five TRBV segments more frequent in patients, TRBV5-6, TRBV5-1 and TRBV20-1 among them.

Notes on this clonotype: The antigen is unknown.

Researchers reported that TCR beta cDNA libraries carried unique molecular identifiers. TCRdb re-called the PCR reads with MiXCR, one entry per CDR3 protein. The sample gives around 770,000 distinct CDR3 sequences, roughly 46% of which show up once; 4.9% is in the top ten. Germline CDR1 is LGHNT and CDR2 is FRNRAP. V was trimmed by 8 bases and J by 6 bases, leaving 15 bases between them. The CDR3 covers 13 residues. The TCR comes from a girl under 18 with multiple sclerosis. Sample: blood. The chain carries TRBV12-5 and TRBJ2-3, with D perhaps TRBD1 (5 bases). In DNA, the CDR3 is TGTGCTAGTCAAGGGGTCTTGGAGGATACGCAGTATTTT. Its protein is CASQGVLEDTQYF.